The present T cell receptor (beta chain) was sequenced within a study of blood T cell repertoires in COVID-19. In the original workflow: Estimation of nucleated cell counts was performed using reference gene primer amplification. TCRdb's table, derived via immunoSEQ multiplex PCR, lists solely in-frame clones and lacks some. The V and J calls and clone size are taken from that table; D and trimming were inferred from the DNA. The sample contains about 140,000 clones, roughly 89% of which appear only once. This CDR3 contains 13 residues. In germline, CDR1 is SQVTM, CDR2 ANQGSEA. V lost 4 bases and J lost 2; bases outside the gene matches: 2.

The sample consisted of peripheral blood. V is TRBV29-1 and J is TRBJ1-5, with TRBD1 matching over 7 bases. This receptor was obtained from a human donor in a cohort sampled during active COVID-19. This chain's CDR3 is CSVAGQGNQPQHF. The CDR3 DNA is TGCAGCGTTGCTGGACAGGGCAATCAGCCCCAGCATTTT.